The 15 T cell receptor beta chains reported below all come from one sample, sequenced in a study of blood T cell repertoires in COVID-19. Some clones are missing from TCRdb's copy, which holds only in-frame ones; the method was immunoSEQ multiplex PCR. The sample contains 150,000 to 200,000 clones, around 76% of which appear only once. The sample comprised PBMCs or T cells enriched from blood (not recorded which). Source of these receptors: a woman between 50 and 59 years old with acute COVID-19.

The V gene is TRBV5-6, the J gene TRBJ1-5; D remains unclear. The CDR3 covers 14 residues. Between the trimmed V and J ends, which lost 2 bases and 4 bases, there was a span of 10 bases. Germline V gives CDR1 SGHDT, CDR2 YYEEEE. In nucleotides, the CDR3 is TGTGCCAGCAGCTTCGGCCAGACAAATCAGCCCCAGCATTTT. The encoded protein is CASSFGQTNQPQHF.

The DNA of the CDR3 is TGTGCCAGCAGGACAGGGGGCTTTACGTACGAGCAGTACGTC. The encoded protein is CASRTGGFTYEQYV. This chain links TRBV6-5 with TRBJ2-7, with 10 bases identical to TRBD1. The J segment lost 4 bases and the V segment lost 6 bases, leaving 6 bases of the junction unmatched. Germline assignment: CDR1 MNHEY and CDR2 SVGAGI. The CDR3 has 14 amino acids.

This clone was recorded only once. This CDR3 is CASSSPGTGNTEAFF. CDR3 DNA: TGTGCCAGCAGCTCCCCCGGGACAGGGAACACTGAAGCTTTCTTT. V is TRBV28 and J is TRBJ1-1; 8 bases align to TRBD1. Trimming took 6 bases from V and 1 from J; bases not matched to a gene: 7. The CDR3 has 15 amino acids. CDR1 and CDR2 (germline): MDHEN, SYDVKM. Together with reference TRBV28 and TRBJ1-1, the CDR3 gives the full variable domain: DVKVTQSSRYLVKRTGEKVFLECVQDMDHENMFWYRQDPGLGLRLIYFSYDVKMKEKGDIPEGYSVSREKKERFSLILESASTNQTSMYLCASSSPGTGNTEAFFGQGTRLTVV.

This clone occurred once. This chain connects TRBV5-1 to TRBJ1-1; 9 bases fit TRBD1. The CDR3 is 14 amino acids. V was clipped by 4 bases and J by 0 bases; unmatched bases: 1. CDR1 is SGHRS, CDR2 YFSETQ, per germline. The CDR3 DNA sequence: TGCGCCAGCAGCGGGACAGGGATGAACACTGAAGCTTTCTTT. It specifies CASSGTGMNTEAFF.

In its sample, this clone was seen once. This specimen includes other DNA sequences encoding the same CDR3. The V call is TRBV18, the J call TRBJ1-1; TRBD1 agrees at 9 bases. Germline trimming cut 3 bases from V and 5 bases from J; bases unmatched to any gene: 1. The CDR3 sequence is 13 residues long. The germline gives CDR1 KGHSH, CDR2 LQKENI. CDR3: CASSPTGGTEAFF. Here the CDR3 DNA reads TGTGCCAGCTCACCGACAGGGGGAACTGAAGCTTTCTTT.

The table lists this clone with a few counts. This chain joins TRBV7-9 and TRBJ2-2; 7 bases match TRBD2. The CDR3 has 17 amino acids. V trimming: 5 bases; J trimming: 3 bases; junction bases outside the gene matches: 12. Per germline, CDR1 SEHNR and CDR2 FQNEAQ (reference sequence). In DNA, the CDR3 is TGTGCCAGCAGCACTCCCCGTGGGGGGGTACACACCGGGGAGCTGTTTTTT. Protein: CASSTPRGGVHTGELFF.

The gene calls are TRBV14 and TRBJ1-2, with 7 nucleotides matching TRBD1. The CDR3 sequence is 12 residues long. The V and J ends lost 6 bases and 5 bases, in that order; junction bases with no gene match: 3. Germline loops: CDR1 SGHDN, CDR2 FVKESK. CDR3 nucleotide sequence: TGTGCCAGCAGGATACAGGGGTATGGCTACACCTTC. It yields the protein CASRIQGYGYTF.

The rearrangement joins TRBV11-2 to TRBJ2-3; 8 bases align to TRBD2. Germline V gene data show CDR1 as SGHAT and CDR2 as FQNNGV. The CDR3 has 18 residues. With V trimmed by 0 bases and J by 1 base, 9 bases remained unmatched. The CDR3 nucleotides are TGTGCCAGCAGCTTAGACTCGTTAACCGGGGGGGGCACAGATACGCAGTATTTT. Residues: CASSLDSLTGGGTDTQYF.

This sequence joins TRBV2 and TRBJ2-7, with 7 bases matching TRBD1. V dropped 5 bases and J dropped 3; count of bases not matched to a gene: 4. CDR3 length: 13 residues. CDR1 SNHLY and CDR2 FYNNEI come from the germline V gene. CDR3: CASSYDRVYEQYV. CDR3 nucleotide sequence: TGTGCCAGCAGTTATGACAGGGTCTACGAGCAGTACGTC.

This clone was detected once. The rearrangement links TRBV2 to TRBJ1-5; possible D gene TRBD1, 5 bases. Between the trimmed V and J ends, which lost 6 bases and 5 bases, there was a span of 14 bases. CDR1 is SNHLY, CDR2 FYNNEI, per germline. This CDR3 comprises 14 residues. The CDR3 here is CASRRGTGDQPQHF. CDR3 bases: TGTGCCAGCAGAAGGGGAACAGGAGATCAGCCCCAGCATTTT.

For the CDR3, the DNA is TGCAGCGTCCGGGACAGGGTGGATATAACCTTC. This sequence encodes CSVRDRVDITF. This sequence joins TRBV29-1 and TRBJ1-2, with 9 bases identical to TRBD1. CDR3 length: 11 residues. The trim removed 6 bases at V and 14 bases at J, leaving 10 bases unmatched. Germline V gene lookup returns CDR1 SQVTM and CDR2 ANQGSEA.

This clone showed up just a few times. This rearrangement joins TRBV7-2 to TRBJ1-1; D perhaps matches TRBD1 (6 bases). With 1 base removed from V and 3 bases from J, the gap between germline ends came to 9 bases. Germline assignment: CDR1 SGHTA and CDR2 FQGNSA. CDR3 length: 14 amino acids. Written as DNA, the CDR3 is TGTGCCAGCAGCTTAGACAACAGGGACACTGAAGCTTTCTTT. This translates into CASSLDNRDTEAFF.

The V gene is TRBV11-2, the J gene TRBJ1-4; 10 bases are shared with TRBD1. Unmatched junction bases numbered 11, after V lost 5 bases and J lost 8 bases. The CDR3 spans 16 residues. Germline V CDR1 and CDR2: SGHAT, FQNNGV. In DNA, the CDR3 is TGTGCCAGCAGCCGCAACCAGGGACAGGGGAGGGAAAAACTGTTTTTT. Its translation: CASSRNQGQGREKLFF.

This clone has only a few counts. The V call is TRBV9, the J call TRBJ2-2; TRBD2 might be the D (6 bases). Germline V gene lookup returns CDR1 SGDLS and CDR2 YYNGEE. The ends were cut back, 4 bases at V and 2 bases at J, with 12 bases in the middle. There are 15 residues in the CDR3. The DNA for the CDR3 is TGTGCCAGCAGCCTTGGGACTGACAACACCGGGGAGCTGTTTTTT. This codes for CASSLGTDNTGELFF.

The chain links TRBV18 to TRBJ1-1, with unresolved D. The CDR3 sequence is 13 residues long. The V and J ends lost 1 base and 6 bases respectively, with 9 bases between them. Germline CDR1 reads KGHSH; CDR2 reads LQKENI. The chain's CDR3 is CASSPREESEAFF. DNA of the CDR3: TGTGCCAGCTCACCACGGGAGGAATCTGAAGCTTTCTTT.